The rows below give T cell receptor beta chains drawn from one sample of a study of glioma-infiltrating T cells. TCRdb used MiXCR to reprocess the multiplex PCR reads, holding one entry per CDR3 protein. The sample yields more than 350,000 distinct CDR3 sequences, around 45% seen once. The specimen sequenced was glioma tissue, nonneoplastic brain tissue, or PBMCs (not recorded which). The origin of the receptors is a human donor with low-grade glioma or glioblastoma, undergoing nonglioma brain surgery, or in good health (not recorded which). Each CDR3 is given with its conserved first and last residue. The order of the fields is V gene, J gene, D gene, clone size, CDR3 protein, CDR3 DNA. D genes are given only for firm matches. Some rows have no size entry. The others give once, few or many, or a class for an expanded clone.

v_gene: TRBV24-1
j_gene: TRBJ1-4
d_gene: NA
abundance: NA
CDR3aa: CATSAGNEKLFF
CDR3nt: TGTGCCACCAGTGCCGGTAATGAAAAACTGTTTTTT

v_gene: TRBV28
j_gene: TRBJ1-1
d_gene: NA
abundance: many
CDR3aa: CASAPWKATEAFF
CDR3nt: TGTGCCAGCGCCCCTTGGAAGGCCACTGAAGCTTTCTTT

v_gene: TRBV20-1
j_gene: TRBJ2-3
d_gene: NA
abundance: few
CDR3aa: CSASLDTQYF
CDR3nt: TGCAGTGCTAGCTTAGATACGCAGTATTTT

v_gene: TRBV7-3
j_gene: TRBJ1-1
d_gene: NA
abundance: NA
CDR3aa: CASSLTKGDTEAFF
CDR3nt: TGTGCCAGCAGCTTAACTAAAGGGGACACTGAAGCTTTCTTT

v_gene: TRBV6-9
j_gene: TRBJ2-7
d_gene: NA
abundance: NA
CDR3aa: CACSLRRTVLNPFYEQYF
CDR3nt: TGTGCCTGCAGTTTACGTCGGACAGTCCTTAACCCCTTCTACGAGCAGTACTTC

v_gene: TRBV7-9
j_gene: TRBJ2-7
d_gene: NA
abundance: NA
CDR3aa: CASSLGADSYEQYF
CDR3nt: TGTGCCAGCAGCTTAGGGGCGGACTCCTACGAGCAGTACTTC

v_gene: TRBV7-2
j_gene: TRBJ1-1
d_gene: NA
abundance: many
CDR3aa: CASSKYTEAFF
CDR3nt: TGTGCCAGCAGCAAATACACTGAAGCTTTCTTT

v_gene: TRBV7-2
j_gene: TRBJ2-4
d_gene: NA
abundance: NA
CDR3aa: CASSFAGRAKNIQYF
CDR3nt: TGTGCCAGCAGCTTTGCGGGCCGTGCCAAAAACATTCAGTACTTC

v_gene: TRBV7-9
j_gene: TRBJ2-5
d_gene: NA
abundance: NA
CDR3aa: CASGSHPADLENRATIQETQYF
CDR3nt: TGTGCCAGCGGCTCCCACCCGGCTGATTTAGAAAACAGGGCAACAATCCAAGAGACCCAGTACTTC

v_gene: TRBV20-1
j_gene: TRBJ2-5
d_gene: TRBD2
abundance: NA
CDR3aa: CSAPLTGGETQYF
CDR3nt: TGCAGTGCCCCTCTCACGGGGGGGGAGACCCAGTACTTC

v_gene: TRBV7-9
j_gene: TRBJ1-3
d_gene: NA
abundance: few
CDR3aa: CASSQGEDTIYF
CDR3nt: TGTGCCAGCAGCCAAGGCGAAGACACCATATATTTT

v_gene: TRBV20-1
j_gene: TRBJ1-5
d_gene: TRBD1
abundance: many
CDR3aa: CSARPRQGAGQPQHF
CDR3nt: TGCAGTGCTAGACCAAGACAGGGGGCAGGTCAGCCCCAGCATTTT

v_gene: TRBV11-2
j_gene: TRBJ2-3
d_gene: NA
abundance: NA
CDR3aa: CASSLVLGQAADTQYF
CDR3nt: TGTGCCAGCAGCTTAGTGCTCGGGCAGGCGGCAGATACGCAGTATTTT

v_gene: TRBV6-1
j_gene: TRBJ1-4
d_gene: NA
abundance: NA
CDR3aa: CASSAGHVTTNEKLFF
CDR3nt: TGTGCCAGCAGTGCGGGACATGTAACAACTAATGAAAAACTGTTTTTT

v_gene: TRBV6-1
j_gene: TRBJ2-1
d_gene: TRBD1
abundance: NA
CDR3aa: CASSTPRGQGRNEQFF
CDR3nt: TGTGCCAGCAGTACGCCCCGGGGACAGGGTAGGAATGAGCAGTTCTTC

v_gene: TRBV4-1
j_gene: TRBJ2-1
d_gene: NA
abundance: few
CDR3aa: CASSQGGSYNEQFF
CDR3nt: TGCGCCAGCAGCCAAGGAGGCTCCTACAATGAGCAGTTCTTC

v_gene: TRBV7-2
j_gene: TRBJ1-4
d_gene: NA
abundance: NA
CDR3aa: CASSLAHGEKLFF
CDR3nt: TGTGCCAGCAGCTTAGCCCATGGTGAAAAACTGTTTTTT

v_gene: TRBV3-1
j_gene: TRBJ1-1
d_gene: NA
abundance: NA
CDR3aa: CASSQNVAEKAFF
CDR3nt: TGTGCCAGCAGCCAAAACGTGGCAGAAAAAGCTTTCTTT

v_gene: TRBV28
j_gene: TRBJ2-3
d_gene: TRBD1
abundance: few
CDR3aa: CASSLGQVRNTQYF
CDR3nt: TGTGCCAGCAGTTTAGGACAGGTCAGGAATACGCAGTATTTT

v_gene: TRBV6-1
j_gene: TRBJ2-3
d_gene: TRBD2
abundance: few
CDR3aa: CASRTRPTSGYTDTQYF
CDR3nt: TGTGCCAGCAGAACCCGACCGACTAGCGGCTACACAGATACGCAGTATTTT

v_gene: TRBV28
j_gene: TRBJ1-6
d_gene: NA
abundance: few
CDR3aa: CASSSGRKTYNSPFHF
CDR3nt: TGTGCCAGCAGCTCGGGACGGAAAACCTATAATTCACCCTTCCACTTT

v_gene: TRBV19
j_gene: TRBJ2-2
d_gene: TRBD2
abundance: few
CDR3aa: CASSILGGTANTGELFF
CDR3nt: TGTGCCAGTAGTATTCTCGGGGGGACCGCGAACACCGGGGAGCTGTTTTTT

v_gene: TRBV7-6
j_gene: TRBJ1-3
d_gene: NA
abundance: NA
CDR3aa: CASSLGSAGPTGNTLYF
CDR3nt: TGTGCCAGCAGCTTAGGGTCGGCAGGGCCAACTGGAAACACCTTATATTTT

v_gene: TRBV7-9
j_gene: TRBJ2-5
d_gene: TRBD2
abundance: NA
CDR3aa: CASSRLAGERETQYF
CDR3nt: TGTGCCAGCAGTCGACTAGCGGGAGAGAGAGAGACCCAGTACTTC

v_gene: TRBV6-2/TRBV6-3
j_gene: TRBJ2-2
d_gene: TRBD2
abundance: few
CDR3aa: CASSTGLAGLRNTGELFF
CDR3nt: TGTGCCAGCAGTACGGGACTAGCGGGACTGAGGAACACCGGGGAGCTGTTTTTT

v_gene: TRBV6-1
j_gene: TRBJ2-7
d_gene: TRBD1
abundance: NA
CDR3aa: CASSDPGTGGYEQYF
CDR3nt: TGTGCCAGCAGTGACCCGGGGACAGGGGGCTACGAGCAGTACTTC

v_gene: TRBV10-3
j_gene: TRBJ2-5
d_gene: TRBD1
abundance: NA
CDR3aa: CAISESGTGKETQYF
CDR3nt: TGTGCCATCAGTGAATCCGGGACAGGGAAAGAGACCCAGTACTTC

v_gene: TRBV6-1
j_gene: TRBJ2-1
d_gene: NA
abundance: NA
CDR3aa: CASSWDPGNEQFF
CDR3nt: TGTGCCAGCAGCTGGGATCCGGGGAATGAGCAGTTCTTC

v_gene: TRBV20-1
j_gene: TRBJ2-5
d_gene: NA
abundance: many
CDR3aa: CSATTAPGTQYF
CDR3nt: TGCAGTGCTACGACAGCCCCGGGGACCCAGTACTTC

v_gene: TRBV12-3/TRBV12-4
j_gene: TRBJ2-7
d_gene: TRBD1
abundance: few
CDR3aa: CASSPDRRGEQYF
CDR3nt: TGTGCCAGCAGTCCGGACAGGAGAGGAGAGCAGTACTTC

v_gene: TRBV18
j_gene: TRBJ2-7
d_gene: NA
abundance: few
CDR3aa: CASSPPQTSYEQYF
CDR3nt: TGTGCCAGCTCACCACCGCAGACCTCCTACGAGCAGTACTTC

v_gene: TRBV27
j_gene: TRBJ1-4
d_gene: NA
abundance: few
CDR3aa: CASSLNLAANEKLFF
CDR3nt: TGTGCCAGCAGTTTAAATTTGGCGGCTAATGAAAAACTGTTTTTT

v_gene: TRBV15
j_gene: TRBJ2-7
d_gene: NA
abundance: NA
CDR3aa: CATSKVPLASEQYF
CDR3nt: TGTGCCACCAGCAAGGTCCCTCTTGCTAGCGAGCAGTACTTC

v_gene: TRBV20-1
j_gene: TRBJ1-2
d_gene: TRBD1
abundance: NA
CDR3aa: CSARDVGTGTYGYTF
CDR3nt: TGCAGTGCTAGAGATGTGGGGACAGGAACCTATGGCTACACCTTC

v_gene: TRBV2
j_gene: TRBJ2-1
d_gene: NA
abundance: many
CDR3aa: CASRYGRGSNEQFF
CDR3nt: TGTGCCAGCAGGTACGGCAGGGGAAGCAATGAGCAGTTCTTC

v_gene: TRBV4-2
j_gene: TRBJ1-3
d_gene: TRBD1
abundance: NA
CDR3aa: CASSPRQGGGNTIYF
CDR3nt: TGTGCCAGCAGCCCGCGACAGGGCGGTGGAAACACCATATATTTT

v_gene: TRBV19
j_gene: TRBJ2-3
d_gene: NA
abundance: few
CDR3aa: CASSIAATSTDTQYF
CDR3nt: TGTGCCAGTAGTATCGCAGCAACGAGCACAGATACGCAGTATTTT

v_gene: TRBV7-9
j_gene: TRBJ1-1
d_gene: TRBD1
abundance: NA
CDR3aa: CASITGENTEAFF
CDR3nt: TGTGCCAGCATTACAGGGGAGAACACTGAAGCTTTCTTT

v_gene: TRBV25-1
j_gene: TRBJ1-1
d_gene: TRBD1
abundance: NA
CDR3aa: CASSGQGAVEAFF
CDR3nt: TGTGCCAGCAGTGGACAGGGGGCGGTTGAAGCTTTCTTT

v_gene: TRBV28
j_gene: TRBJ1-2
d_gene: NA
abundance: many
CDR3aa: CASSFLGSNYGYTF
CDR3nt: TGTGCCAGCAGTTTCCTGGGCAGCAACTATGGCTACACCTTC

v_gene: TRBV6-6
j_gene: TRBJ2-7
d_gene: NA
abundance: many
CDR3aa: CASSYSQGGEQYF
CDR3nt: TGTGCCAGCAGTTACTCACAAGGGGGCGAGCAGTACTTC

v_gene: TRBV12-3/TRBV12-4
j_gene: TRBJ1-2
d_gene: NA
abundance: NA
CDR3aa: CASSLEGNYGYTF
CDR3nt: TGTGCCAGCAGTTTAGAAGGGAACTATGGCTACACCTTC

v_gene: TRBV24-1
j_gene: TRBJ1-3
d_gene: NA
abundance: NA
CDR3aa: CATLSLRAGTHSGNTIYF
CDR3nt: TGTGCCACCCTCAGCCTCAGGGCGGGGACCCACTCTGGAAACACCATATATTTT

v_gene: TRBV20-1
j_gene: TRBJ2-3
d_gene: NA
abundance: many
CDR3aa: CSAPVRDFTDTQYF
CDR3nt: TGCAGTGCCCCCGTGCGGGACTTCACAGATACGCAGTATTTT

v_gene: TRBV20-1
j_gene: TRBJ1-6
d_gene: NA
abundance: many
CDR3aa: CSAPRGRNSPLHF
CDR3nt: TGCAGTGCCCCCAGGGGCCGGAATTCACCCCTCCACTTT

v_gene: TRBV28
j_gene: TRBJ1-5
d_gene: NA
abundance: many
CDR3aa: CASSLMSLEGWEPQHF
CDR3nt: TGTGCCAGCAGTTTAATGAGTTTGGAGGGATGGGAGCCCCAGCATTTT

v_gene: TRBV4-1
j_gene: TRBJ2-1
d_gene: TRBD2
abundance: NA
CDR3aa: CASSRDYRYNEQFF
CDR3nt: TGCGCCAGCAGCAGGGACTATCGCTACAATGAGCAGTTCTTC

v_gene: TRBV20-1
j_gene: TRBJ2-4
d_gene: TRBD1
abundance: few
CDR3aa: CSASVTRTGGNIQYF
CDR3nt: TGCAGTGCTAGCGTCACGAGGACAGGGGGAAACATTCAGTACTTC

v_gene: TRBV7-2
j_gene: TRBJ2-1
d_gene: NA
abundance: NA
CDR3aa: CASSSDSVEQFF
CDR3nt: TGTGCCAGCAGCTCCGATAGTGTTGAGCAGTTCTTC

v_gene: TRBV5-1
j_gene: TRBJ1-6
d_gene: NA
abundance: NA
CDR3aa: CASKRGPDSPLHF
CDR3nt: TGCGCCAGCAAGAGGGGCCCGGATTCACCCCTCCACTTT

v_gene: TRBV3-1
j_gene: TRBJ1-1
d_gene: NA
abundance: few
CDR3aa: CASSQMGNTEAFF
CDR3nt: TGTGCCAGCAGCCAGATGGGGAACACTGAAGCTTTCTTT